This TCR beta chain was recovered during a study of T cell responses to AZD1222 COVID-19 vaccine. Overall study context: Second-dose timings of about 4 or about 12 weeks were pooled.

Germline V gene sequence: CDR1 MNHEY, CDR2 SVGAGI. V was trimmed by 3 bases and J by 9 bases, leaving 15 bases between them. The length of the CDR3 is 14 residues. Study results and caveats: A mostly white British donor set with more females was recruited, and clonal diversity was possibly underestimated. Seropositive status at baseline applied to only a handful of AZD1222 recipients. Across spike, vaccine-associated CD4 TCRs were found, dominant at 160-218 and 743-854.

Notes on this clone: Its antigen is still unknown.

The data were produced by immunoSEQ multiplex PCR, yet TCRdb's version contains in-frame clones alone and is incomplete. Of 150,000 to 200,000 clones listed, about nine tenths are singletons. This TCR was recovered from an adult in good health. J is TRBJ2-1 and V is TRBV6-5; D is perhaps TRBD2 (5 bases). Source: peripheral blood, taken on day 0 of AZD1222 vaccination. CDR3 DNA: TGTGCCAGCAGTTATCGGCCGGGGATGGGTGAGCAGTTCTTC. This gives the protein CASSYRPGMGEQFF.